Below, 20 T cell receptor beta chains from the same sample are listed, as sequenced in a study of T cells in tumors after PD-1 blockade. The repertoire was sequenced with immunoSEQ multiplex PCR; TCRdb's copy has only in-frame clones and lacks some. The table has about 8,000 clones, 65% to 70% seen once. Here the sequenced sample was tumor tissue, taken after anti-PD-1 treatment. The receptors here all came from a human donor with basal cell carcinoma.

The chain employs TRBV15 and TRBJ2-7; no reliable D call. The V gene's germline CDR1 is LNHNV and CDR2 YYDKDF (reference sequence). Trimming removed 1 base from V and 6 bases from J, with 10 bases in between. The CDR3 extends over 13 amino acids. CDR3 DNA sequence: TGTGCCACCAGCAGAGTTGGGGTGAGCGAGCAGTACTTC. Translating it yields CATSRVGVSEQYF.

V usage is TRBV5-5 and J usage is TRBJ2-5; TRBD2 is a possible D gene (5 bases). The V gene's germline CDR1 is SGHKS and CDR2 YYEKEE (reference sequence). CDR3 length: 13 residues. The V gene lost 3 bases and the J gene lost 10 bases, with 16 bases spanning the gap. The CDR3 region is CASSYEPPGSQYF. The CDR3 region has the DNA TGTGCCAGCAGCTATGAACCGCCGGGGAGCCAGTACTTC. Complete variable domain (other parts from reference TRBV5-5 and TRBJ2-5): DAGVTQSPTHLIKTRGQQVTLRCSPISGHKSVSWYQQVLGQGPQFIFQYYEKEERGRGNFPDRFSARQFPNYSSELNVNALLLGDSALYLCASSYEPPGSQYFGPGTRLLVL.

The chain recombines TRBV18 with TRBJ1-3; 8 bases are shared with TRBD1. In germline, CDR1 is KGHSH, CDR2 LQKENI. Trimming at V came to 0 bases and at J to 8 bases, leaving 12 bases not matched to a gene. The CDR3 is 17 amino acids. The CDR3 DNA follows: TGTGCCAGCTCACCACCAAACGTGAGGACAGGGATGGACACCATATATTTT. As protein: CASSPPNVRTGMDTIYF.

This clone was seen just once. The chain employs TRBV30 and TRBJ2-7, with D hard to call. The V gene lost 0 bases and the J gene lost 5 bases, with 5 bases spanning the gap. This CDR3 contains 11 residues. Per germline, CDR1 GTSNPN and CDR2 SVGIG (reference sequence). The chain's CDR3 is CAWSVGDEQYF. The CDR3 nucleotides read TGTGCCTGGAGTGTAGGCGACGAGCAGTACTTC.

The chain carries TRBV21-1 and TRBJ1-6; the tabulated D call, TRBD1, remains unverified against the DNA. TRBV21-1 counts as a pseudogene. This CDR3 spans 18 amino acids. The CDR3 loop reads CASSTRRQEGAWNSPLHF. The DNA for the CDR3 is TGTGCCAGCAGCACCAGAAGGCAGGAGGGGGCTTGGAATTCACCCCTCCACTTT.

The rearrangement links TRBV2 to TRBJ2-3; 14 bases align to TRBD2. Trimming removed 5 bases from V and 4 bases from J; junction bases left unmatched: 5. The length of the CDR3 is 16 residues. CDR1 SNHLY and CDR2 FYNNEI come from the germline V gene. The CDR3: CASSTGTSGSADTQYF. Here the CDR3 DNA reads TGTGCCAGCAGTACCGGGACTAGCGGGAGCGCAGATACGCAGTATTTT. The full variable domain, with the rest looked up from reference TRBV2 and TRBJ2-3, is EPEVTQTPSHQVTQMGQEVILRCVPISNHLYFYWYRQILGQKVEFLVSFYNNEISEKSEIFDDQFSVERPDGSNFTLKIRSTKLEDSAMYFCASSTGTSGSADTQYFGPGTRLTVL.

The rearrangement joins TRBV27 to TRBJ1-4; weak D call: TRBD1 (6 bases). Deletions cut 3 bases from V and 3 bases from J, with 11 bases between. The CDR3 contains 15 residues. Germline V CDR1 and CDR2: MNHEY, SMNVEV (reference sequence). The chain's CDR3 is CASSFSWGPNEKLFF. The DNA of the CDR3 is TGTGCCAGCAGTTTTTCTTGGGGGCCTAATGAAAAACTGTTTTTT. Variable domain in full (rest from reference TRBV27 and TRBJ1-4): EAQVTQNPRYLITVTGKKLTVTCSQNMNHEYMSWYRQDPGLGLRQIYYSMNVEVTDKGDVPEGYKVSRKEKRNFPLILESPSPNQTSLYFCASSFSWGPNEKLFFGSGTQLSVL.

The CDR3 nucleotides read TGTGCCAGCAAACGGGCAGGGACCTACGAGCAGTACTTC. This sequence encodes CASKRAGTYEQYF. V gene TRBV3-1 (or the pseudogene TRBV3-2) combines with J gene TRBJ2-7, with a weak D call TRBD1 (5 bases). The CDR3 consists of 13 residues. The germline V gene encodes CDR1 LGHDT and CDR2 YNNKEL (reference sequence). V was shortened by 7 bases and J by 2 bases, with 12 bases between the two germline ends.

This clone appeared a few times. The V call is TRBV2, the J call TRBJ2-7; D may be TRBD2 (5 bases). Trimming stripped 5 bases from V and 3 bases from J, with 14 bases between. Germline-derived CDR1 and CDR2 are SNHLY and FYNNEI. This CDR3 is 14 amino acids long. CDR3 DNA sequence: TGTGCCAGCAGTAGGGCCGGGGTATTCTACGAGCAGTACTTC. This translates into CASSRAGVFYEQYF. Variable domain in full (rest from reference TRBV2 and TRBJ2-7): EPEVTQTPSHQVTQMGQEVILRCVPISNHLYFYWYRQILGQKVEFLVSFYNNEISEKSEIFDDQFSVERPDGSNFTLKIRSTKLEDSAMYFCASSRAGVFYEQYFGPGTRLTVT.

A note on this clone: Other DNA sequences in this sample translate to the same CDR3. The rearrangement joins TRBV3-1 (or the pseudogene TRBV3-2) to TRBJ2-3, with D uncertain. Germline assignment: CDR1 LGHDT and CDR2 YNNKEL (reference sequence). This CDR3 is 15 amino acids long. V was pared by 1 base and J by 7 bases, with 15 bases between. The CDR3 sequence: CASSQAAALPNTQYF. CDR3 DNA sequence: TGTGCCAGCAGCCAAGCGGCGGCGCTTCCGAATACGCAGTATTTT.

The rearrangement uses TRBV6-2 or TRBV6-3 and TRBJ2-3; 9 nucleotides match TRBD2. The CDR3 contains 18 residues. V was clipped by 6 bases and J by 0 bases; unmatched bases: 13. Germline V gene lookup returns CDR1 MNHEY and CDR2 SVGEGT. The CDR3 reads CASSPSPWGTSSTDTQYF. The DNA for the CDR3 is TGTGCCAGCAGCCCGTCCCCCTGGGGGACTAGCAGCACAGATACGCAGTATTTT.

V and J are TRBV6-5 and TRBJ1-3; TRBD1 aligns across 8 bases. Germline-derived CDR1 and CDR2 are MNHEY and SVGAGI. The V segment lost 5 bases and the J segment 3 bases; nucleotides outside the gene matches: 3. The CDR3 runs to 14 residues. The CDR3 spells CASSQGAGGNTIYF. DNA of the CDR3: TGTGCCAGCAGTCAGGGGGCTGGTGGAAACACCATATATTTT.

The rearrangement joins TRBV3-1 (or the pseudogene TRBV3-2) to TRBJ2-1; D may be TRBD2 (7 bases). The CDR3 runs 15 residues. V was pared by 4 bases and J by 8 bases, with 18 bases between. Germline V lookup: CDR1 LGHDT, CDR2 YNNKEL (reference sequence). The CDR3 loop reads CASSRRGADWDEQFF. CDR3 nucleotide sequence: TGTGCCAGCAGCCGCCGGGGGGCCGATTGGGATGAGCAGTTCTTC.

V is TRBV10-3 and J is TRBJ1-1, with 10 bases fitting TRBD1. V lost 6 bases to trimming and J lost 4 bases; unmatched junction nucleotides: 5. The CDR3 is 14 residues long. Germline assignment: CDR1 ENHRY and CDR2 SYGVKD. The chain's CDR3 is CAIRGGQGVTEAFF. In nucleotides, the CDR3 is TGTGCCATCAGGGGTGGACAGGGGGTCACTGAAGCTTTCTTT.

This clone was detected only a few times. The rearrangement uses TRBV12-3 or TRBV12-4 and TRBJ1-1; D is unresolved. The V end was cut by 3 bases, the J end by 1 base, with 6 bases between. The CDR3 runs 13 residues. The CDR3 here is CASSFAGNTEAFF. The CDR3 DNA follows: TGTGCCAGCAGTTTTGCGGGGAACACTGAAGCTTTCTTT.

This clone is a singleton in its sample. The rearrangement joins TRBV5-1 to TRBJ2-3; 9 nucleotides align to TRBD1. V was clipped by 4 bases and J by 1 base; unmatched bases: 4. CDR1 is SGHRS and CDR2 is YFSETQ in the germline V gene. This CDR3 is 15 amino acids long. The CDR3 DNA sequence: TGCGCCAGCAGCCGTAGGACAGGGGGCACAGATACGCAGTATTTT. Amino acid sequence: CASSRRTGGTDTQYF.

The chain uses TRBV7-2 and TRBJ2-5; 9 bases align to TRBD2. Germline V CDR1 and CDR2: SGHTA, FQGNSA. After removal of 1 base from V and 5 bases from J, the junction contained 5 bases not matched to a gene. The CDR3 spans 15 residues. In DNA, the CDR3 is TGTGCCAGCAGCTTAGAAGCGGGGGGTTGGGAGACCCAGTACTTC. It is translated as CASSLEAGGWETQYF.

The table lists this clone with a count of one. The DNA of the CDR3 is TGTGCCAGCAGCTTAGCGGGACTTAACACAGATACGCAGTATTTT. It codes for CASSLAGLNTDTQYF. This sequence joins TRBV7-9 and TRBJ2-3; D is perhaps TRBD2 (6 bases). This CDR3 region has 15 residues. The V end was cut by 0 bases, the J end by 2 bases, with 9 bases between. The V gene's germline CDR1 is SEHNR and CDR2 FQNEAQ (reference sequence).

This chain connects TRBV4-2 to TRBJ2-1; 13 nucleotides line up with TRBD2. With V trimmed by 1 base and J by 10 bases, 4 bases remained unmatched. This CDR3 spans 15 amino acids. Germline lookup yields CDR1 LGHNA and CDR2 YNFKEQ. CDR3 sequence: CASSQAGTSGAEQFF. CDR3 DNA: TGTGCCAGCAGCCAAGCTGGGACTAGCGGGGCAGAGCAGTTCTTC.

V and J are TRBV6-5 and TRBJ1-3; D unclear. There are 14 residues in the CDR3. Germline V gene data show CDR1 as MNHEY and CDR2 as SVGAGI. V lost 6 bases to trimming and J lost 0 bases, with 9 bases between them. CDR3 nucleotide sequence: TGTGCCAGCAGCCCACTGAGCTCTGGAAACACCATATATTTT. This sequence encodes CASSPLSSGNTIYF.